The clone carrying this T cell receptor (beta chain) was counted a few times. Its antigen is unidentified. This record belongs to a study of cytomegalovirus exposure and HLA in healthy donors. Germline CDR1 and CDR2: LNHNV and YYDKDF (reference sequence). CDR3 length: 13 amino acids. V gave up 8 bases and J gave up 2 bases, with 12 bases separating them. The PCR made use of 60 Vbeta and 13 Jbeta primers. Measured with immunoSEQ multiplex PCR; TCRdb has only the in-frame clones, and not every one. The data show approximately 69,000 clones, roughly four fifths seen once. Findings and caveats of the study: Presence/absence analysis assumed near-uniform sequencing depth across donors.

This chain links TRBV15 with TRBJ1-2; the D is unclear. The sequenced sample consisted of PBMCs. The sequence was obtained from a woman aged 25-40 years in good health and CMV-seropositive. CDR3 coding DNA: TGTGCCACCTCTGTCGACAACAACTATGGCTACACCTTC. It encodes CATSVDNNYGYTF.